The 22 T cell receptor beta chains below were found in one sample sequenced in a study of blood T cell repertoires in COVID-19. TCRdb keeps only in-frame clones here, not all; method: immunoSEQ multiplex PCR. Here the sample spans about 210,000 clones, 82% being singletons. Sequencing input: peripheral blood. The receptors were gathered from a woman in her sixties or seventies with COVID-19, enrolled during active disease.

The sample holds one count of this clone. V gene TRBV29-1 combines with J gene TRBJ2-7, with no clear D. This CDR3 contains 13 residues. Trimming removed 6 bases at V and 0 bases at J, with 12 bases between. In germline, CDR1 is SQVTM, CDR2 ANQGSEA. CDR3 coding DNA: TGCAGCGTACCCGACACCAACTCCTACGAGCAGTACTTC. It translates to CSVPDTNSYEQYF.

The chain is built from TRBV6-5 and TRBJ2-7, with 9 positions matching TRBD2. There are 15 residues in the CDR3. Germline V gene sequence: CDR1 MNHEY, CDR2 SVGAGI. The J segment lost 7 bases and the V segment lost 0 bases, leaving 7 bases of the junction unmatched. CDR3: CASSYSSSLAGEQYF. Here the CDR3 DNA reads TGTGCCAGCAGTTACTCGAGCTCTCTAGCGGGAGAGCAGTACTTC.

This chain uses TRBV20-1 with TRBJ1-3; maybe TRBD1 (6 bases). V lost 3 bases, J lost 0 bases, and 12 bases lay in between. Germline V gene data show CDR1 as DFQATT and CDR2 as SNEGSKA (reference sequence). CDR3 size: 15 residues. DNA of the CDR3: TGCAGTGCTAGTCCCGGACAGAGCTCTGGAAACACCATATATTTT. Its translation: CSASPGQSSGNTIYF.

The J gene is TRBJ2-1, the V gene TRBV7-2; the match to TRBD2 covers 9 bases. Germline V gene sequence: CDR1 SGHTA, CDR2 FQGNSA. The CDR3 length is 15 residues. Losses at the gene ends were 5 bases for V and 5 bases for J; bases not matched to a gene: 7. This CDR3 is CASSPRLAANNEQFF. Written as DNA, the CDR3 is TGTGCCAGCAGCCCTCGACTAGCGGCTAACAATGAGCAGTTCTTC.

The V gene is TRBV5-1, the J gene TRBJ2-5, with 10 nucleotides matching TRBD2. This CDR3 contains 19 residues. J was trimmed by 5 bases and V by 0 bases; bases with no gene match: 16. Germline V CDR1 and CDR2: SGHRS, YFSETQ. The CDR3 nucleotides read TGCGCCAGCAGCTTGGTGGTAGCGGGAGGCAAAGGGTCCCGGGAGACCCAGTACTTC. Translating gives CASSLVVAGGKGSRETQYF.

A single count supports this clone. The chain carries TRBV30 and TRBJ2-5; TRBD1 matches at 9 bases. From germline, CDR1 is GTSNPN and CDR2 SVGIG (reference sequence). The junction had 10 bases not matched to a gene; V was cut back by 4 bases and J by 1 base. This CDR3 region has 16 residues. CDR3 in DNA: TGTGCCTGGACTCTTGGGACAGGGAAAAGCCAAGAGACCCAGTACTTC. It is translated as CAWTLGTGKSQETQYF.

This clone was detected only a few times. This rearrangement joins TRBV7-2 to TRBJ1-1; a weak D match, TRBD1 (6 bases). V lost 4 bases to trimming and J lost 6 bases, with 15 bases between them. In germline, CDR1 is SGHTA, CDR2 FQGNSA. The CDR3 totals 14 residues. The DNA of the CDR3 is TGTGCCAGCAGCTCTGTAACAGGGATCGCTGAAGCTTTCTTT. Amino acids: CASSSVTGIAEAFF.

This sequence joins TRBV18 and TRBJ1-2, with 7 bases aligning to TRBD1. The germline CDR1 and CDR2 sequences are KGHSH and LQKENI. V dropped 0 bases and J dropped 8; count of bases not matched to a gene: 6. This CDR3 comprises 14 residues. The CDR3 loop is CASSPPNRGGGYTF. DNA of the CDR3: TGTGCCAGCTCACCACCGAACAGGGGCGGGGGCTACACCTTC.

The chain uses TRBV5-4 and TRBJ1-2; D perhaps matches TRBD1 (5 bases). The V end was cut by 5 bases, the J end by 4 bases, with 15 bases between. This CDR3 has 14 amino acids. Germline CDR1 reads SGHNT; CDR2 reads YYREEE (reference sequence). CDR3 protein: CASRRGELGYGYTF. As DNA, the CDR3 is TGTGCCAGCAGGCGGGGGGAGTTGGGCTATGGCTACACCTTC.

The V gene is TRBV5-1, the J gene TRBJ2-5, with a tentative D call TRBD2 (5 bases). The CDR3 length is 15 residues. Germline lookup yields CDR1 SGHRS and CDR2 YFSETQ. V dropped 2 bases and J dropped 1 base, with 12 bases sitting between them. The CDR3 sequence is CASSFTGNPQETQYF. The CDR3 bases are TGCGCCAGCAGCTTTACGGGGAACCCCCAAGAGACCCAGTACTTC.

This chain uses TRBV19 with TRBJ2-2; D is undetermined. Per germline, CDR1 LNHDA and CDR2 SQIVND (reference sequence). V was shortened by 4 bases and J by 6 bases, with 24 bases between the two germline ends. The CDR3 has 18 residues. The CDR3 region is CASSKEPPRVSRPGELFF. The CDR3 DNA sequence: TGTGCCAGTAGTAAGGAACCCCCACGGGTCTCTAGGCCCGGGGAGCTGTTTTTT.

The rearrangement joins TRBV10-3 to TRBJ2-7, with D perhaps matching TRBD2 (5 bases). The CDR3 totals 14 residues. Trimming took 4 bases from V and 1 from J, leaving 11 bases between them. Germline CDR1 ENHRY, CDR2 SYGVKD. The CDR3 nucleotides are TGTGCCATCAGTGGACTAAGGGCATCCTACGAGCAGTACTTC. Translated, it gives CAISGLRASYEQYF.

V is TRBV5-1 and J is TRBJ1-4, with 8 bases fitting TRBD1. J was trimmed by 7 bases and V by 1 base; bases with no gene match: 6. The CDR3 contains 15 residues. Per the germline V gene, CDR1 is SGHRS and CDR2 is YFSETQ. CDR3 residues: CASSLSPTGGEKLFF. For the CDR3, the DNA is TGCGCCAGCAGCTTGTCTCCAACAGGGGGTGAAAAACTGTTTTTT.

The chain employs TRBV5-1 and TRBJ2-1; D possibly corresponds to TRBD1 (6 bases). The germline CDR1 and CDR2 sequences are SGHRS and YFSETQ. Deletions cut 7 bases from V and 7 bases from J, with 18 bases between. The CDR3 spans 14 residues. CDR3 nucleotides: TGCGCCAGCGGGTTCAAGGGGGTACAAAATGAGCAGTTCTTC. Amino acid sequence: CASGFKGVQNEQFF.

This sequence joins TRBV7-8 and TRBJ2-2; TRBD1 agrees at 8 bases. Trimming cost V 3 bases and J 5 bases; bases outside gene matches: 2. Germline lookup yields CDR1 SGHVS and CDR2 FQNEAQ. CDR3 length equals 14 residues. The CDR3 protein is CASSFQGATGELFF. The CDR3 DNA reads TGTGCCAGCAGCTTCCAGGGGGCGACCGGGGAGCTGTTTTTT.

The DNA for the CDR3 is TGTGCCAGTAGTAACGGGAGGATCTACGAGCAGTACTTC. It codes for CASSNGRIYEQYF. The gene calls are TRBV19 and TRBJ2-7, with TRBD2 identical over 7 bases. The germline gives CDR1 LNHDA, CDR2 SQIVND (reference sequence). V was clipped by 4 bases and J by 3 bases; unmatched bases: 3. The CDR3 consists of 13 residues. Supplemented by reference TRBV19 and TRBJ2-7, the full variable domain reads DGGITQSPKYLFRKEGQNVTLSCEQNLNHDAMYWYRQDPGQGLRLIYYSQIVNDFQKGDIAEGYSVSREKKESFPLTVTSAQKNPTAFYLCASSNGRIYEQYFGPGTRLTVT.

CDR3 sequence (DNA): TGCGCCAGCAGCTTAGATGGAGTAGTTTCCGAGCAGTACTTC. Its protein is CASSLDGVVSEQYF. V usage is TRBV5-1 and J usage is TRBJ2-7; D is unresolved. The germline V and J ends were trimmed by 2 bases and 6 bases, with 15 bases remaining between them. CDR1 SGHRS and CDR2 YFSETQ come from the germline V gene. This CDR3 contains 14 residues. Together with reference TRBV5-1 and TRBJ2-7, the CDR3 gives the full variable domain: KAGVTQTPRYLIKTRGQQVTLSCSPISGHRSVSWYQQTPGQGLQFLFEYFSETQRNKGNFPGRFSGRQFSNSRSEMNVSTLELGDSALYLCASSLDGVVSEQYFGPGTRLTVT.

This clone was picked up a small number of times. CDR3 amino acids: CASRSQFEAFF. The CDR3, as DNA: TGTGCCAGCAGATCCCAGTTTGAAGCTTTCTTT. The chain employs TRBV13 and TRBJ1-1; no clear D gene. V gave up 6 bases and J gave up 7 bases, with 9 bases separating them. CDR1 and CDR2 (germline): PRHDT, FYEKMQ (reference sequence). This CDR3 comprises 11 residues.

This clone is a singleton in its sample. The chain uses TRBV7-2 and TRBJ1-1; the D gene is possibly TRBD1 (5 bases). Germline CDR1 SGHTA, CDR2 FQGNSA. V dropped 5 bases and J dropped 1 base, with 11 bases sitting between them. The CDR3 loop spans 14 amino acids. CDR3 DNA sequence: TGTGCCAGCAGCAACCAGGGTTCGAACACTGAAGCTTTCTTT. Its translation is CASSNQGSNTEAFF.

The table lists this clone with a few counts. This chain joins TRBV4-1 and TRBJ1-6; 9 positions match TRBD1. V shed 3 bases, J shed 6 bases, and the junction held 9 bases outside the gene matches. The CDR3 has 17 amino acids. CDR1 MGHRA and CDR2 YSYEKL come from the germline V gene. CDR3: CASSHEQGAASNSPLHF. CDR3 nucleotides: TGCGCCAGCAGCCACGAACAGGGGGCGGCGAGTAATTCACCCCTCCACTTT.

The V call is TRBV29-1, the J call TRBJ1-1; no reliable D call. The germline V gene encodes CDR1 SQVTM and CDR2 ANQGSEA. The CDR3 extends over 10 amino acids. Trimming took 2 bases from V and 7 from J, leaving 5 bases between them. This CDR3 reads CSVEYIEAFF. CDR3 DNA sequence: TGCAGCGTTGAATATATTGAAGCTTTCTTT. Variable domain in full (rest from reference TRBV29-1 and TRBJ1-1): SAVISQKPSRDICQRGTSLTIQCQVDSQVTMMFWYRQQPGQSLTLIATANQGSEATYESGFVIDKFPISRPNLTFSTLTVSNMSPEDSSIYLCSVEYIEAFFGQGTRLTVV.

The rearrangement joins TRBV4-2 to TRBJ2-7, with 11 bases fitting TRBD1. Germline V gives CDR1 LGHNA, CDR2 YNFKEQ. The CDR3 spans 15 residues. J lost 4 bases, V lost 1 base, and 3 bases had no gene match. The CDR3 nucleotides are TGTGCCAGCAGCCAAGCGGGACAGGGGGGATACGAGCAGTACTTC. This encodes CASSQAGQGGYEQYF.